One and the same sample provided the 20 T cell receptor beta chains below, sequenced in a study of glioma-infiltrating T cells. TCR alpha and beta CDR3 regions were amplified from RNA using iRepertoire nested multiplex PCR. MiXCR, applied by TCRdb to the multiplex PCR reads, yields one record per CDR3 protein. The sample lists 110,000 or so distinct CDR3 sequences; less than 30% were seen once. The sequencing sample was made of glioma tissue, nonneoplastic brain tissue, or PBMCs (not recorded which). The receptors derive from a human donor with low-grade glioma or glioblastoma, undergoing nonglioma brain surgery, or in good health (not recorded which).

At least ten counts were recorded for this clonotype. The V gene is TRBV6-1, the J gene TRBJ2-1; 13 nucleotides match TRBD2. CDR1 is MNHNS, CDR2 SASEGT, per germline. Losses at the gene ends were 7 bases for V and 15 bases for J; bases not matched to a gene: 12. This CDR3 comprises 14 residues. CDR3 loop: CASIPRTSGSPPFF. The CDR3 region has the DNA TGTGCCAGCATCCCACGGACTAGCGGGAGTCCGCCGTTCTTC.

This clonotype appeared many times. The chain recombines TRBV20-1 with TRBJ1-2, with D uncertain. Per germline, CDR1 DFQATT and CDR2 SNEGSKA (reference sequence). The CDR3 runs 11 residues. V was shortened by 3 bases and J by 8 bases, with 10 bases between the two germline ends. DNA for the CDR3: TGCAGTGCTAGTAGCTTGCCCGGCTACACCTTC. It encodes CSASSLPGYTF.

In this sample, this clonotype turned up many times. The chain's CDR3 is CASSHSGTGVIGYTF. The CDR3 DNA is TGTGCCAGCAGCCACTCCGGGACAGGAGTCATTGGCTACACCTTC. V gene TRBV3-1 combines with J gene TRBJ1-2; 8 nucleotides match TRBD1. The germline CDR1 and CDR2 sequences are LGHDT and YNNKEL (reference sequence). The CDR3 extends over 15 amino acids. Germline trimming cut 3 bases from V and 7 bases from J; bases unmatched to any gene: 10.

V is TRBV5-1 and J is TRBJ2-5; tentative D call: TRBD1 (5 bases). Germline CDR1 and CDR2: SGHRS and YFSETQ. V gave up 0 bases and J gave up 0 bases, with 9 bases separating them. The CDR3 is made up of 15 amino acids. As DNA, the CDR3 is TGCGCCAGCAGCTTGGCCGACAGCAACCAAGAGACCCAGTACTTC. Protein: CASSLADSNQETQYF.

This sequence joins TRBV6-5 and TRBJ2-3; 7 bases fit TRBD1. Looked up from germline, CDR1 is MNHEY and CDR2 is SVGAGI. This CDR3 is 15 amino acids long. J lost 4 bases, V lost 5 bases, and 9 bases had no gene match. The CDR3 loop is CASSHRGPPPDTQYF. As DNA, the CDR3 is TGTGCCAGCAGTCACAGGGGACCCCCCCCAGATACGCAGTATTTT.

The sample holds a few counts of this clonotype. V is TRBV29-1 and J is TRBJ1-1; D not certain. Germline lookup yields CDR1 SQVTM and CDR2 ANQGSEA. V was trimmed by 3 bases and J by 2 bases, leaving 7 bases between them. The CDR3 consists of 12 residues. The chain's CDR3 is CSVENRNTEAFF. The CDR3 region has the DNA TGCAGCGTTGAGAACAGAAACACTGAAGCTTTCTTT. Together with reference TRBV29-1 and TRBJ1-1, the CDR3 gives the full variable domain: SAVISQKPSRDICQRGTSLTIQCQVDSQVTMMFWYRQQPGQSLTLIATANQGSEATYESGFVIDKFPISRPNLTFSTLTVSNMSPEDSSIYLCSVENRNTEAFFGQGTRLTVV.

This clonotype was observed at least ten times. V is TRBV7-2 and J is TRBJ1-1; D not resolved. The germline gives CDR1 SGHTA, CDR2 FQGNSA. Trimming shortened V by 4 bases and J by 0 bases, and 12 bases separated the two germline ends. CDR3 size: 15 residues. CDR3 sequence: CASSSLPIMNTEAFF. The CDR3 nucleotides are TGTGCCAGCAGCTCCCTACCGATCATGAACACTGAAGCTTTCTTT. Full variable domain (missing parts from reference TRBV7-2 and TRBJ1-1): GAGVSQSPSNKVTEKGKDVELRCDPISGHTALYWYRQSLGQGLEFLIYFQGNSAPDKSGLPSDRFSAERTGGSVSTLTIQRTQQEDSAVYLCASSSLPIMNTEAFFGQGTRLTVV.

This clonotype was observed at least ten times. The chain employs TRBV7-3 and TRBJ2-7, with D possibly matching TRBD2 (7 bases). Germline V CDR1 and CDR2: SGHTA, FQGTGA. This CDR3 contains 17 residues. Trimming cost V 5 bases and J 3 bases, with 23 bases left between them. The CDR3: CASSLIGGARGSYEQYF. The CDR3 bases are TGTGCCAGCAGCCTCATTGGGGGGGCCCGCGGCAGCTACGAGCAGTACTTC. The variable domain in full, completed from reference TRBV7-3 and TRBJ2-7, reads GAGVSQTPSNKVTEKGKYVELRCDPISGHTALYWYRQSLGQGPEFLIYFQGTGAADDSGLPNDRFFAVRPEGSVSTLKIQRTERGDSAVYLCASSLIGGARGSYEQYFGPGTRLTVT.

The table lists this clonotype with many counts. The chain has TRBV28 and TRBJ1-1; TRBD1 aligns across 8 bases. CDR1 MDHEN and CDR2 SYDVKM come from the germline V gene. This CDR3 is 12 amino acids long. After removal of 10 bases from V and 1 base from J, the junction contained 2 bases not matched to a gene. CDR3 sequence reads: CAIGTGNTEAFF. For the CDR3, the DNA is TGTGCCATCGGGACAGGGAACACTGAAGCTTTCTTT. Full variable domain (missing parts from reference TRBV28 and TRBJ1-1): DVKVTQSSRYLVKRTGEKVFLECVQDMDHENMFWYRQDPGLGLRLIYFSYDVKMKEKGDIPEGYSVSREKKERFSLILESASTNQTSMYLCAIGTGNTEAFFGQGTRLTVV.

Ten or more counts support this clonotype. This chain joins TRBV4-3 and TRBJ1-1; perhaps TRBD1 as D (5 bases). The V end lost 0 bases, the J end lost 2 bases, and 10 bases lay between the germline ends. Per germline, CDR1 LGHNA and CDR2 YSLEER. The CDR3 length is 15 residues. The CDR3 region is CASSQDRQLNTEAFF. CDR3 coding DNA: TGCGCCAGCAGCCAAGATCGACAGCTAAACACTGAAGCTTTCTTT.

Comment on this clonotype: A much larger clone lies a single base off, so this may be a read error. The rearrangement uses TRBV14 and TRBJ1-4; D gene uncertain. There are 15 residues in the CDR3. The germline V gene has CDR1 SGHDN and CDR2 FVKESK. CDR3: CASSPPGDFNGKLFF. CDR3 in DNA: TGTGCCAGCAGCCCTCCGGGCGACTTTAATGGAAAACTGTTTTTT.

This clonotype was observed many times. The V call is TRBV28, the J call TRBJ1-2, with TRBD1 matching over 7 bases. The V and J ends lost 5 bases and 6 bases, in that order; junction bases with no gene match: 9. The CDR3 is 14 residues long. Germline V gene sequence: CDR1 MDHEN, CDR2 SYDVKM. The CDR3 loop is CASSPRERGHGYTF. For the CDR3, the DNA is TGTGCCAGCAGTCCCCGCGAGAGGGGGCATGGCTACACCTTC.

This clonotype was counted ten times or more. The gene calls are TRBV6-5 and TRBJ1-1; unclear D gene. Trimming took 0 bases from V and 3 from J, leaving 8 bases between them. The CDR3 runs to 14 residues. Germline CDR1 reads MNHEY; CDR2 reads SVGAGI. DNA for the CDR3: TGTGCCAGCAGTTACTCGATGGGAGACACTGAAGCTTTCTTT. Its translation is CASSYSMGDTEAFF.

Ten or more counts support this clonotype. The chain links TRBV7-9 to TRBJ1-1, with 12 bases matching TRBD1. The CDR3 contains 15 residues. CDR1 is SEHNR, CDR2 FQNEAQ, per germline (reference sequence). Trimming took 5 bases from V and 7 from J; bases not matched to a gene: 8. The CDR3 DNA sequence: TGTGCCAGCAGCGCGACCGGGACAGGGGGCATTGAAGCTTTCTTT. Translating gives CASSATGTGGIEAFF.

Many counts were recorded for this clonotype. The J gene is TRBJ2-1, the V gene TRBV6-5; 13 nucleotides agree with TRBD2. This CDR3 contains 18 residues. Germline CDR1 reads MNHEY; CDR2 reads SVGAGI. The V segment lost 0 bases and the J segment 2 bases; nucleotides outside the gene matches: 4. CDR3 in amino acids: CASSYSGLAGVAYNEQFF. The CDR3 DNA follows: TGTGCCAGCAGTTACTCCGGACTAGCGGGAGTCGCCTACAATGAGCAGTTCTTC.

This clonotype came up many times. The chain employs TRBV24-1 and TRBJ2-1; TRBD2 matches at 9 bases. The germline gives CDR1 KGHDR, CDR2 SFDVKD. The CDR3 is made up of 18 amino acids. V dropped 1 base and J dropped 0; count of bases not matched to a gene: 6. The CDR3 nucleotides are TGTGCCACCAGTGATTTAGCGGGAGGAGGGAGCTCCTACAATGAGCAGTTCTTC. This sequence encodes CATSDLAGGGSSYNEQFF.

This clonotype was seen a handful of times. The gene calls are TRBV29-1 and TRBJ2-7; D not resolved. This CDR3 is built from 12 residues. V dropped 4 bases and J dropped 2 bases, with 9 bases sitting between them. Germline CDR1 reads SQVTM; CDR2 reads ANQGSEA. CDR3 amino acids: CSVGEGAYEQYF. CDR3 DNA: TGCAGCGTTGGGGAAGGAGCCTACGAGCAGTACTTC.

Many counts were recorded for this clonotype. This chain connects TRBV6-2 or TRBV6-3 to TRBJ1-1; D gene uncertain. CDR3 length: 14 amino acids. Germline V lookup: CDR1 MNHEY, CDR2 SVGEGT. Trimming shortened V by 3 bases and J by 4 bases, and 12 bases separated the two germline ends. As DNA, the CDR3 is TGTGCCAGCAGTTATTTAAGGCAGACCACTGAAGCTTTCTTT. Protein: CASSYLRQTTEAFF.

The table lists this clonotype with many counts. The chain joins TRBV10-2 to TRBJ1-5; 7 positions match TRBD1. V lost 3 bases, J lost 2 bases, and 10 bases stayed unmatched. The germline V gene encodes CDR1 WSHSY and CDR2 SAAADI. The CDR3 contains 17 residues. CDR3 region: CASSEFLTGTGNQPQHF. CDR3 DNA: TGCGCCAGCAGTGAATTTTTAACCGGGACAGGCAATCAGCCCCAGCATTTT.

This chain links TRBV19 with TRBJ2-5; 9 nucleotides match TRBD2. Per germline, CDR1 LNHDA and CDR2 SQIVND (reference sequence). J was trimmed by 8 bases and V by 1 base; bases with no gene match: 5. This CDR3 comprises 14 residues. The CDR3 here is CASSIVASGDTQYF. The CDR3 region has the DNA TGTGCCAGTAGTATAGTGGCTAGCGGGGACACCCAGTACTTC.